These T cell receptor beta chains were read from a single sample in a study of shared clonotypes between healthy human individuals. Only in-frame clones appear in the TCRdb table, and some are missing; sequencing was by immunoSEQ multiplex PCR. The top ten clones hold approximately 12% of a sample with more than 400,000 clones, approximately 84% of them seen once. Sequenced input: PBMCs. These receptors all come from a woman in her forties in good health. Some clones in this sample may be carry-over from other donors' samples. CDR3s include the opening cysteine and the closing phenylalanine or tryptophan. D genes are given only for firm matches. The listing skips clone size in some rows; elsewhere it reads once, few, many or a size class.

TRBV21-1	TRBJ2-2	NA	once	16	TGTGCCAGCAGCAAAGGGGTAGTGAAGGGCACCGGGGAGCTGTTTTTT	CASSKGVVKGTGELFF
TRBV11-2	TRBJ1-2	NA	NA	14	TGTGCCAGCAGCCTGACCTTAACAGGGAATGGCTACACCTTC	CASSLTLTGNGYTF
TRBV4-2	TRBJ2-1	TRBD2	NA	16	TGTGCCAGCAGCCAAGTTGGGCTAGCGGGTAACAATGAGCAGTTCTTC	CASSQVGLAGNNEQFF
TRBV7-8	TRBJ2-7	TRBD2	NA	15	TGTGCCAGCAGCTTACGGGGGGGGTTCTCCTACGAGCAGTACTTC	CASSLRGGFSYEQYF
TRBV28	TRBJ1-3	NA	NA	15	TGTGCCAGCAGTTCGGGACCGCTCTCTGGAAACACCATATATTTT	CASSSGPLSGNTIYF
TRBV5-1	TRBJ1-2	NA	NA	14	TGCGCCAGCAGCTTGGGCCCGGATAACTATGGCTACACCTTC	CASSLGPDNYGYTF
TRBV9	TRBJ1-3	TRBD1	NA	14	TGTGCCAGCACGACAGGGGACTCTGGAAACACCATATATTTT	CASTTGDSGNTIYF
TRBV28	TRBJ1-1	NA	NA	12	TGTGCCAGCGGGGTAGGGACCGCTGAAGCTTTCTTT	CASGVGTAEAFF
TRBV30	TRBJ1-1	NA	NA	15	TGTTCCTGGAGTGTACTACCAGACCATAACACTGAAGCTTTCTTT	CSWSVLPDHNTEAFF
TRBV30	TRBJ2-5	NA	NA	13	TGTGCCTGGAGTAGATCCGGCCAAGAGACCCAGTACTTC	CAWSRSGQETQYF
TRBV28	TRBJ2-5	NA	NA	13	TGTGCCAGCAGTTACGGGACCGAAGAGACCCAGTACTTC	CASSYGTEETQYF
TRBV25-1	TRBJ1-2	NA	NA	14	TGTGCCAGCAGTGACTCCCTCAGGGGTCAGGGCTACACCTTC	CASSDSLRGQGYTF
TRBV5-1	TRBJ2-7	NA	NA	16	TGCGCCAGCAGCCTACCAAGCGGGACAAAAGGATACGAGCAGTACTTC	CASSLPSGTKGYEQYF
TRBV6-1	TRBJ2-7	TRBD1	few	15	TGTGCCAGCAGTCCCGGGACAGCCTTCTCCTACGAGCAGTACTTC	CASSPGTAFSYEQYF
TRBV2	TRBJ2-5	TRBD2	NA	12	TGTGCCAGCAGTACTAGCGGAGAGACCCAGTACTTC	CASSTSGETQYF
TRBV6-1	TRBJ1-1	NA	NA	14	TGTGCCACCCTAGGGCAGGGAATGAACACTGAAGCTTTCTTT	CATLGQGMNTEAFF
TRBV7-9	TRBJ2-7	NA	NA	15	TGTGCCAGCAGCCAGGGGTGGGCCTCCCGGGACGAGCAGTACTTC	CASSQGWASRDEQYF
TRBV28	TRBJ1-1	NA	few	13	TGTGCCAGCAAAGCACAGATGGCCACTGAAGCTTTCTTT	CASKAQMATEAFF
TRBV6-1	TRBJ2-2	NA	NA	14	TGTGCCAGCAGTGCACAGCCGAACACCGGGGAGCTGTTTTTT	CASSAQPNTGELFF
TRBV6-5	TRBJ1-2	TRBD1	NA	12	TGTGCCGCAAGACAGGGAGCGACCGGCTACACCTTC	CAARQGATGYTF
TRBV14	TRBJ2-3	TRBD1	NA	17	TGTGCCAGCAGCCAACACCCGGGACAGGGGCCTGGAGATACGCAGTATTTT	CASSQHPGQGPGDTQYF
TRBV4-1	TRBJ2-7	TRBD2	many	16	TGCGCCAGCAGCCAGCAGGTAGCGGGAGCCGGCCACGAGCAGTACTTC	CASSQQVAGAGHEQYF
TRBV7-9	TRBJ2-5	TRBD2	NA	15	TGTGCCAGCAGCTTATCGGGCGGGAGGGCAGAGACCCAGTACTTC	CASSLSGGRAETQYF
TRBV6-6	TRBJ1-2	NA	once	15	TGTGCCAGCAGTTACATCAGCAATAACCTATATGGCTACACCTTC	CASSYISNNLYGYTF
TRBV7-3	TRBJ1-1	NA	NA	13	TGTGCCAGCAGCTCGGAATTCAACACTGAAGCTTTCTTT	CASSSEFNTEAFF
TRBV28	TRBJ1-2	NA	NA	14	TGTGCCAGCAGTTTAGTTACCCAGGGCTATGGCTACACCTTC	CASSLVTQGYGYTF
TRBV5-1	TRBJ2-7	TRBD1	few	14	TGCGCCAGCAGCTCCGGGACAGGGGACTACGAGCAGTACTTC	CASSSGTGDYEQYF
TRBV19	TRBJ1-1	NA	NA	13	TGTGCCAGTATACAGTGGGGTAACACTGAAGCTTTCTTT	CASIQWGNTEAFF
TRBV13	TRBJ2-2	TRBD2	NA	16	TGTGCCAGCAGCTTAGCGGCGGGAGGGAACACCGGGGAGCTGTTTTTT	CASSLAAGGNTGELFF
TRBV2	TRBJ2-7	TRBD2	NA	14	TGTGCCAGCAGTGAAGGCGGGAGTCGCTACGAGCAGTACTTC	CASSEGGSRYEQYF
TRBV7-2	TRBJ2-5	NA	NA	12	TGTGCCAGCAGCTATACCGGCGAGACCCAGTACTTC	CASSYTGETQYF
TRBV28	TRBJ1-5	NA	NA	14	TGTGCCAGCGGGGCCTTTTATAGCAATCAGCCCCAGCATTTT	CASGAFYSNQPQHF
TRBV6-1	TRBJ1-2	NA	NA	16	TGTGCCAGCAGTGAAGCGAATGTTGGGGTGGACTATGGCTACACCTTC	CASSEANVGVDYGYTF
TRBV28	TRBJ2-1	TRBD2	NA	15	TGTGCCAGCAGTTACACTAGCGACTCCTACAATGAGCAGTTCTTC	CASSYTSDSYNEQFF
TRBV6-1	TRBJ2-5	TRBD2	NA	13	TGTGCCAGCAGACCAACTAGCGCCCAGACCCAGTACTTC	CASRPTSAQTQYF
TRBV7-3	TRBJ2-7	NA	NA	16	TGTGCCAGCAGCTTAGGGGGTTCGGCAGGGAGCTACGAGCAGTACTTC	CASSLGGSAGSYEQYF
TRBV27	TRBJ1-1	NA	NA	15	TGTGCCAGCAGTAGCAGGGGAGAGGGGGGCACTGAAGCTTTCTTT	CASSSRGEGGTEAFF
TRBV7-6	TRBJ2-3	TRBD2	NA	16	TGTGCCAGCAGCCTTAGACTAGCGGGAAGCACAGATACGCAGTATTTT	CASSLRLAGSTDTQYF
TRBV11-2	TRBJ1-3	NA	NA	16	TGTGCCAGCAGCTCCCTCACACGGAGGCTTGGAAACACCATATATTTT	CASSSLTRRLGNTIYF
TRBV19	TRBJ2-7	NA	NA	12	TGTGCCAGTAGTATGACAGCGTACGAGCAGTACTTC	CASSMTAYEQYF
TRBV5-1	TRBJ2-6	NA	NA	16	TGCGCCAGCAGCTTGCCTCTTAGCTCTGGGGCCAACGTCCTGACTTTC	CASSLPLSSGANVLTF
TRBV7-2	TRBJ1-4	TRBD1	NA	15	TGTGCCAGCAGCTTAGGGGGACAGGGGGCCCGGTGGCTGTTTTTT	CASSLGGQGARWLFF
TRBV5-8	TRBJ1-2	NA	NA	13	TGTGCCAGCAGCCGACAGGTTAATTATGGCTACACCTTC	CASSRQVNYGYTF
TRBV5-1	TRBJ2-2	NA	NA	13	TGCGCCAGCAGGGGAACGAACACCGGGGAGCTGTTTTTT	CASRGTNTGELFF
TRBV2	TRBJ2-3	TRBD1	NA	14	TGTGCCAGCAGGCAGACAGGGGGGCCAGATACGCAGTATTTT	CASRQTGGPDTQYF
TRBV2	TRBJ2-5	NA	once	12	TGTGCCAGCAGTTTACAGAAAGAGACCCAGTACTTC	CASSLQKETQYF
TRBV5-1	TRBJ1-1	NA	NA	14	TGCGCCAGCAGCTTGGCCGGGAGAGGCACTGAAGCTTTCTTT	CASSLAGRGTEAFF
TRBV5-4	TRBJ2-3	NA	NA	14	TGTGCCAGCAGCCTTCGACAGGGCACAGATACGCAGTATTTT	CASSLRQGTDTQYF